This T cell receptor beta chain came from a study of shared clonotypes between healthy human individuals. Study background: The donors, two women and a few men, were aged 18 to 49. Each donor had three CD4 naive, three CD4 memory, two CD8 naive and one CD8 memory plate.

CDR3 length: 14 amino acids. Trimming took off 7 bases at V and 13 bases at J, with 20 bases between the two ends. CDR1 and CDR2 from the germline V gene are MNHEY and SMNVEV (reference sequence). The assay used deep level. Using immunoSEQ multiplex PCR, the repertoire was profiled, and TCRdb retains in-frame clones only, with some absent. The sample lists about 1 million clones; about 70% were seen once. Turning to this clone: Its antigen is not identified.

Study-wide results and caveats: The sole specimen, blood, was sampled, and tissue repertoires likely differ.

This TCR derives from a man aged 18 to 35 in good health. The sequenced sample was memory CD4+ T cells sorted from blood. Subset specified: CD45RA-negative fraction. The chain carries TRBV27 and TRBJ1-6; D might be TRBD1 (5 bases). The CDR3 nucleotides are TGTGCCAGCACGGATGGGGCCCAATTGTCCCCCCTCCACTTT. Protein product: CASTDGAQLSPLHF.